Following are 9 T cell receptor beta chains from one sample sequenced in a study of blood T cells in healthy people across ages (dated by TCRdb to between 2014 and 2017). The library came from 5' RACE. The sequencing machine was an Illumina HiSeq 2500. A second 7 to 11 cycle PCR used a sample-barcoded 5' primer and a J-beta primer mix. TCRdb itself trimmed the public reads at Q25 with fastp, ran MiXCR and retained productive beta chains. Identical CDR3 protein sequences are pooled into one entry, listed with their most common genes and DNA. The sample contains 1.5 million to 1.9 million distinct CDR3 sequences, approximately 39% of them found a single time. The ten largest account for about 4% of the sample. What was sequenced was blood. These receptors all come from a woman younger than 35 in good health.

The CDR3 protein is CASTSPGQGYNSPLHF. CDR3 nucleotide sequence: TGTGCCAGCACCTCCCCAGGGCAGGGGTATAATTCACCCCTCCACTTT. J is TRBJ1-6 and V is TRBV28; possible D gene TRBD1, 6 bases. Germline V gene data show CDR1 as MDHEN and CDR2 as SYDVKM. Trimming took 7 bases from V and 4 from J, leaving 17 bases between them. The CDR3 contains 16 residues.

CDR3 residues: CASTLRKELYSNQPQHF. As DNA, the CDR3 is TGTGCCAGCACCCTAAGGAAGGAGCTTTATAGCAATCAGCCCCAGCATTTT. The rearrangement joins TRBV6-6 to TRBJ1-5; D remains ambiguous. The CDR3 loop spans 17 amino acids. Per the germline V gene, CDR1 is MNHNY and CDR2 is SVGAGI (reference sequence). Trimming took off 7 bases at V and 0 bases at J, with 19 bases between the two ends.

This clonotype was observed a handful of times. V usage is TRBV7-6 and J usage is TRBJ2-3; possibly TRBD2 for D (6 bases). CDR3 length: 17 amino acids. The V and J ends lost 4 bases and 0 bases respectively, with 17 bases between them. CDR1 is SGHVS, CDR2 FNYEAQ, per germline. CDR3 amino acids: CASSSLYGEESTDTQYF. In DNA form, the CDR3 reads TGTGCCAGCAGCTCCTTGTATGGGGAGGAAAGCACAGATACGCAGTATTTT.

The chain has TRBV6-5 and TRBJ2-3; weak D call: TRBD1 (6 bases). The germline gives CDR1 MNHEY, CDR2 SVGAGI. The V gene lost 5 bases and the J gene lost 2 bases, with 11 bases spanning the gap. The CDR3 spans 14 residues. The DNA of the CDR3 is TGTGCCAGCAGTAACCGGGACACCACAGATACGCAGTATTTT. It encodes CASSNRDTTDTQYF.

This chain connects TRBV5-1 to TRBJ2-3; 12 bases are shared with TRBD2. Germline V gives CDR1 SGHRS, CDR2 YFSETQ. CDR3 length: 16 residues. Trimming took 0 bases from V and 5 from J; bases not matched to a gene: 4. CDR3 DNA: TGCGCCAGCAGCTTGGGCGGGACTAGCGGGTTAGATACGCAGTATTTT. Translating it yields CASSLGGTSGLDTQYF. The whole variable domain, remainder taken from reference TRBV5-1 and TRBJ2-3, is KAGVTQTPRYLIKTRGQQVTLSCSPISGHRSVSWYQQTPGQGLQFLFEYFSETQRNKGNFPGRFSGRQFSNSRSEMNVSTLELGDSALYLCASSLGGTSGLDTQYFGPGTRLTVL.

The chain recombines TRBV20-1 with TRBJ2-7; weak D call: TRBD2 (5 bases). This CDR3 contains 15 residues. From germline, CDR1 is DFQATT and CDR2 SNEGSKA (reference sequence). Trimming left V 6 bases short and J 0 bases short, with 18 bases between. CDR3 coding DNA: TGCAGTGCCACACCGGATGAGGGTCCCTCCTACGAGCAGTACTTC. Its translation: CSATPDEGPSYEQYF.

The CDR3 DNA sequence: TGCAGCGTTGTCGGCCGGCAGTACACAGATACGCAGTATTTT. Protein: CSVVGRQYTDTQYF. The rearrangement uses TRBV29-1 and TRBJ2-3; D not certain. The CDR3 sequence is 14 residues long. Deletions cut 4 bases from V and 2 bases from J, with 13 bases between. In germline, CDR1 is SQVTM, CDR2 ANQGSEA.

CDR3 amino acids: CSARDAGGDEKLFF. The CDR3 region has the DNA TGCAGTGCTAGAGATGCAGGGGGCGATGAAAAACTGTTTTTT. The chain is built from TRBV20-1 and TRBJ1-4; 8 bases map to TRBD1. The CDR3 length is 14 residues. From germline, CDR1 is DFQATT and CDR2 SNEGSKA (reference sequence). V lost 0 bases, J lost 6 bases, and 3 bases stayed unmatched.

This clonotype was seen just once. The rearrangement links TRBV5-5 to TRBJ1-5; TRBD1 is a possible D gene (5 bases). Trimming pared 0 bases from V and 1 base from J, leaving 17 bases between. CDR3 size: 18 residues. The V gene's germline CDR1 is SGHKS and CDR2 YYEKEE (reference sequence). In nucleotides, the CDR3 is TGTGCCAGCAGCTTGGGGACACGGTGGAGTTCGAGCAATCAGCCCCAGCATTTT. Residues: CASSLGTRWSSSNQPQHF. The complete variable domain, with remaining parts taken from reference TRBV5-5 and TRBJ1-5, reads DAGVTQSPTHLIKTRGQQVTLRCSPISGHKSVSWYQQVLGQGPQFIFQYYEKEERGRGNFPDRFSARQFPNYSSELNVNALLLGDSALYLCASSLGTRWSSSNQPQHFGDGTRLSIL.